The rows below give T cell receptor beta chains drawn from one sample of a study of blood T cell repertoires in COVID-19. Only in-frame clones appear in the TCRdb table, and some are missing; sequencing was by immunoSEQ multiplex PCR. Altogether around 260,000 clones are present, around 89% being singletons, with the ten largest covering around 0.8%. The sample comprised peripheral blood. The receptor source for this set is a man aged 25 to 40 with acute or convalescent COVID-19. The CDR3 runs from the conserved cysteine through the conserved F or W. The D gene is left open where the match is weak. Size tells how often a clone was seen (once, few, many) or the class of an expanded clone, and some rows leave it out.

D	size	V	J	DNA	CDR3
TRBD2	-	TRBV5-1	TRBJ2-7	TGCGCCAGCAGCCGAGGGAGGGCGATCCCCGAGCAGTACTTC	CASSRGRAIPEQYF
-	-	TRBV6-5	TRBJ1-6	TGTGCCGCCCGAGGATCTGGCAGACGGTCACCCCTCCACTTT	CAARGSGRRSPLHF
TRBD1	-	TRBV27	TRBJ2-7	TGTGCCAGCAGTTTATTACAGGGGGCTTTGTACGAGCAGTACTTC	CASSLLQGALYEQYF
-	-	TRBV6-5	TRBJ2-7	TGTGCCAGCAGTTACTCGATAGGGGTTCACGAGCAGTACTTC	CASSYSIGVHEQYF
TRBD1	few	TRBV6-1	TRBJ1-5	TGTGCCAGCAGTGAAGCCCGTACAGGGGGTCAGCCCCAGCATTTT	CASSEARTGGQPQHF
-	-	TRBV18	TRBJ1-1	TGTGCCAGCTCAGGGCAGGGTTGGAATGAAGCTTTCTTT	CASSGQGWNEAFF
-	-	TRBV14	TRBJ1-1	TGTGCCAGCAGCCAAGAAGTCAGGTTAGGCACTGAAGCTTTCTTT	CASSQEVRLGTEAFF
-	once	TRBV18	TRBJ1-2	TGTGCCAGCTCTCCTCAGTCAGGGCCTAACTATGGCTACACCTTC	CASSPQSGPNYGYTF
-	-	TRBV30	TRBJ1-5	TGTGCCTGGAGTGTGGACAGTAATCAGCCCCAGCATTTT	CAWSVDSNQPQHF
TRBD2	-	TRBV30	TRBJ2-2	TGTGCCTGTGCTAGCGGCTTTAACACCGGGGAGCTGTTTTTT	CACASGFNTGELFF
TRBD2	-	TRBV6-6	TRBJ2-2	TGTGCCAGCAGTCACACGACTAGCGGGAGGAACACCGGGGAGCTGTTTTTT	CASSHTTSGRNTGELFF
-	-	TRBV29-1	TRBJ1-1	TGCAGCGTTGAACAGGGTGAGAACACTGAAGCTTTCTTT	CSVEQGENTEAFF
-	-	TRBV6-5	TRBJ1-1	TGTGCCAGCAGTTTCCCCCCCCACAGCCACAAGGAAGCTTTCTTT	CASSFPPHSHKEAFF
TRBD1	-	TRBV19	TRBJ1-5	TGTGCCAGTAATAATCAGGGGGCCAGTCAGCCCCAGCATTTT	CASNNQGASQPQHF
TRBD2	-	TRBV14	TRBJ2-1	TGTGCCAGCAGCCAAGTTAGCGGGGCCACTACCTACAATGAGCAGTTCTTC	CASSQVSGATTYNEQFF